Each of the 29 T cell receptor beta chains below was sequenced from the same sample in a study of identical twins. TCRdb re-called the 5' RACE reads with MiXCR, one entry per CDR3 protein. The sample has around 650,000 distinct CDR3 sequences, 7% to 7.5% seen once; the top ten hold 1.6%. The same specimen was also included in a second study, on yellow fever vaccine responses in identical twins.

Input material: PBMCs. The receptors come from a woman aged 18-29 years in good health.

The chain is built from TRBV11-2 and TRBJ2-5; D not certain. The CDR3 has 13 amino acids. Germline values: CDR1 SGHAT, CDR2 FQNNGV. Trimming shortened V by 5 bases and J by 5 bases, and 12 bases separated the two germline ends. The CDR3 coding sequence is TGTGCCAGCAGCACCAGCCTACGGGAGACCCAGTACTTC. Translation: CASSTSLRETQYF.

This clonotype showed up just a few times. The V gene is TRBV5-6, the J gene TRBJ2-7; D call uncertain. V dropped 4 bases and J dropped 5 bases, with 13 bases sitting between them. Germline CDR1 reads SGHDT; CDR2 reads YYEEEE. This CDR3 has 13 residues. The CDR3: CASSPSWKDEQYV. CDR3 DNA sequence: TGTGCCAGCAGCCCTAGTTGGAAGGACGAGCAGTACGTC.

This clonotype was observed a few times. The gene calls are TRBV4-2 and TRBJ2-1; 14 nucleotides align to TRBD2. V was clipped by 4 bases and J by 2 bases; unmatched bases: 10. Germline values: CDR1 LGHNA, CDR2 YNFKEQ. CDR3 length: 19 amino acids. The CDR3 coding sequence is TGTGCCAGCAGCCCCCAGGGACTAGCGGGGGCTCCACCCTACAATGAGCAGTTCTTC. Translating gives CASSPQGLAGAPPYNEQFF.

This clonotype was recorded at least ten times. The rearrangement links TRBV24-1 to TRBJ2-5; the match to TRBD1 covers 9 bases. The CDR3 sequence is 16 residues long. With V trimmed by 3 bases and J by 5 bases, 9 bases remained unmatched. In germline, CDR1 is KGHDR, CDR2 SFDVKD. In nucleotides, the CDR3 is TGTGCCACCAGTGATCCCGGGACAGGGCTCGGGGAGACCCAGTACTTC. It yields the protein CATSDPGTGLGETQYF.

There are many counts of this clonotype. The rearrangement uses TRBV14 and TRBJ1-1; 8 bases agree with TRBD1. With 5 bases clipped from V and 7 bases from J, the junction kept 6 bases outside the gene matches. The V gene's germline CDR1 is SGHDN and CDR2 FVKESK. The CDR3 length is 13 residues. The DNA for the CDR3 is TGTGCCAGCAGCTTACAGGGGGACGGTGAAGCTTTCTTT. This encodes CASSLQGDGEAFF.

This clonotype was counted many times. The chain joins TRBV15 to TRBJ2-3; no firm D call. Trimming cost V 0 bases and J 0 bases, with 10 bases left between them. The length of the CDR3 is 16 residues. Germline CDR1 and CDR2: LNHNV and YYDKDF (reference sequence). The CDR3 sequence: CATSRDPRRSTDTQYF. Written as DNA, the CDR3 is TGTGCCACCAGCAGAGATCCTCGGCGGAGCACAGATACGCAGTATTTT.

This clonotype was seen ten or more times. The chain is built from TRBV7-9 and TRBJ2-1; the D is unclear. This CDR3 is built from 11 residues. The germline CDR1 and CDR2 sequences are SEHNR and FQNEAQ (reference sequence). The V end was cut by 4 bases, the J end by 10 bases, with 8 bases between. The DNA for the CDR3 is TGTGCCAGCAGCTCAGCAGGAGAGCAGTTCTTC. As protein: CASSSAGEQFF.

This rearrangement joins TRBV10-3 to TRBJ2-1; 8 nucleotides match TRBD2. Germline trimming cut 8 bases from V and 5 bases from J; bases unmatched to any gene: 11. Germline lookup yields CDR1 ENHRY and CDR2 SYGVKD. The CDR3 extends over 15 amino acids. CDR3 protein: CAISGETSVNNEQFF. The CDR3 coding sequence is TGTGCCATCTCTGGCGAGACTAGCGTGAACAATGAGCAGTTCTTC.

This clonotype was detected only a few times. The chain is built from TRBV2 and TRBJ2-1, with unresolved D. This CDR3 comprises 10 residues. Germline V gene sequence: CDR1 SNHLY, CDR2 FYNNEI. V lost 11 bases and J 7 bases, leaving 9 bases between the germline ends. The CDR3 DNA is TGTGCCCTAGTGGATAATGAGCAGTTCTTC. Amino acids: CALVDNEQFF.

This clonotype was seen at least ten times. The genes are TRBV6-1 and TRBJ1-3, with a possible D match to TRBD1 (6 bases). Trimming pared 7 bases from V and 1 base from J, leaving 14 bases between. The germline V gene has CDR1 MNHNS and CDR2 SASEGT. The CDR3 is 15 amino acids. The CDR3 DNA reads TGTGCCAGCATCAGGGGCGATATATCTGGAAACACCATATATTTT. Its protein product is CASIRGDISGNTIYF.

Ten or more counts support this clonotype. The CDR3 sequence: CASSGQGVTEAFF. The CDR3 DNA reads TGTGCCAGCAGTGGACAGGGGGTCACTGAAGCTTTCTTT. V gene TRBV6-4 combines with J gene TRBJ1-1; 9 nucleotides line up with TRBD1. The CDR3 sequence is 13 residues long. Per germline, CDR1 MRHNA and CDR2 SNTAGT. The J segment lost 4 bases and the V segment lost 4 bases, leaving 1 base of the junction unmatched.

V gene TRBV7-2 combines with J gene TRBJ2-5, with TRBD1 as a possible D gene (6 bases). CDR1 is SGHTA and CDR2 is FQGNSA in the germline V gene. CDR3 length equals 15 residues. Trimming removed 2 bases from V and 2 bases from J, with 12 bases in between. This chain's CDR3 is CASSLWGQTQETQYF. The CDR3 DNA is TGTGCCAGCAGCTTATGGGGGCAGACTCAAGAGACCCAGTACTTC.

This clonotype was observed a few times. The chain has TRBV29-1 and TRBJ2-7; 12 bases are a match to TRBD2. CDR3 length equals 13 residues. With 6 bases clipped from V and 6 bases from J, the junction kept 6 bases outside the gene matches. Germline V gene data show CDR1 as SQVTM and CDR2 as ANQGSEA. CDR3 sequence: CSVNGLAGSEQYF. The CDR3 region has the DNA TGCAGCGTAAACGGACTAGCGGGATCCGAGCAGTACTTC.

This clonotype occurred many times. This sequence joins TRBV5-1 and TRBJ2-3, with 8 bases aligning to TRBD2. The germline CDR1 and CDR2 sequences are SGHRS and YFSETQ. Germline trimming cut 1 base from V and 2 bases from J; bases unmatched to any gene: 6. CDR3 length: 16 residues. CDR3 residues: CASSLLLAGNTDTQYF. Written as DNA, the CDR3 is TGCGCCAGCAGCTTGCTCCTAGCGGGCAACACAGATACGCAGTATTTT.

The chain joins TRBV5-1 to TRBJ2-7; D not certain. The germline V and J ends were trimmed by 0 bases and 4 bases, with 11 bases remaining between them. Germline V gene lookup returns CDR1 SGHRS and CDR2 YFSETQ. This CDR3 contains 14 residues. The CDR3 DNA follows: TGCGCCAGCAGCTTGGCAGGCGGCGGATACGAGCAGTACGTC. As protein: CASSLAGGGYEQYV.

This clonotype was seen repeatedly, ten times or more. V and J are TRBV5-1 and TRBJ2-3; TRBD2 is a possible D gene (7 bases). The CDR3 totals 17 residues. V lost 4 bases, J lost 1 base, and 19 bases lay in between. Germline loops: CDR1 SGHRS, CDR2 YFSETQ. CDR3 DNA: TGCGCCAGCAGCCCGATGGTCGGGGGGCACGGCACAGATACGCAGTATTTT. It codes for CASSPMVGGHGTDTQYF.

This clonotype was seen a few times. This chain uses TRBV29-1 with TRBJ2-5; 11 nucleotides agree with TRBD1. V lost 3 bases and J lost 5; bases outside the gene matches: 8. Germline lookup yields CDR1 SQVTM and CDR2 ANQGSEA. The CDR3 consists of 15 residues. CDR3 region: CSVDVLDRGPETQYF. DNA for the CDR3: TGCAGCGTTGATGTATTGGACAGGGGGCCGGAGACCCAGTACTTC.

In DNA, the CDR3 is TGCGCCAGCAGCCAAAGACCGCCGGGACAAAGTCCCAATGAGCAGTTCTTC. Amino acids: CASSQRPPGQSPNEQFF. The chain uses TRBV4-1 and TRBJ2-1, with a weak D call TRBD1 (6 bases). Trimming took 2 bases from V and 6 from J, leaving 20 bases between them. Germline V CDR1 and CDR2: MGHRA, YSYEKL. The CDR3 is 17 amino acids.

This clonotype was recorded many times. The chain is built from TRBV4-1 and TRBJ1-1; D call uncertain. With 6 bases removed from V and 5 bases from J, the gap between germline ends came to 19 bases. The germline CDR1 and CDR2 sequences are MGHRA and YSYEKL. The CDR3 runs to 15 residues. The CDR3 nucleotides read TGCGCCAGCAGTACACCGGGGAAACCTATTACTGAAGCTTTCTTT. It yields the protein CASSTPGKPITEAFF.

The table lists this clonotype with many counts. CDR3 loop: CASSVATGAANYGYTF. The DNA for the CDR3 is TGTGCCAGCAGCGTCGCAACAGGGGCCGCCAACTATGGCTACACCTTC. J is TRBJ1-2 and V is TRBV9, with 7 bases that match TRBD1. Unmatched junction bases numbered 9, after V lost 2 bases and J lost 2 bases. The CDR3 spans 16 residues. Germline V gives CDR1 SGDLS, CDR2 YYNGEE.

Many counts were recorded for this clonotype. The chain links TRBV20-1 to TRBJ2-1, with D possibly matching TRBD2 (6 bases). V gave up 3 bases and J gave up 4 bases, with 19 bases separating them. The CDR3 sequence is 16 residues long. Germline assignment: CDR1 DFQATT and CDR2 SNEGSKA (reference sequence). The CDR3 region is CSASPSEPEAYNEQFF. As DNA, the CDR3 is TGCAGTGCTAGTCCTAGCGAACCGGAGGCTTACAATGAGCAGTTCTTC.

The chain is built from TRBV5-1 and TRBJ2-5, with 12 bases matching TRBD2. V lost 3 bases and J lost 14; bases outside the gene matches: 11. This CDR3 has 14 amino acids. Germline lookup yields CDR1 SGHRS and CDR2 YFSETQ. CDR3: CASSSKTSGGLLYF. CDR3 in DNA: TGCGCCAGCAGCTCCAAGACTAGCGGGGGCCTCTTATACTTC. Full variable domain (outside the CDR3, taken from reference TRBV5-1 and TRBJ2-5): KAGVTQTPRYLIKTRGQQVTLSCSPISGHRSVSWYQQTPGQGLQFLFEYFSETQRNKGNFPGRFSGRQFSNSRSEMNVSTLELGDSALYLCASSSKTSGGLLYFGPGTRLLVL.

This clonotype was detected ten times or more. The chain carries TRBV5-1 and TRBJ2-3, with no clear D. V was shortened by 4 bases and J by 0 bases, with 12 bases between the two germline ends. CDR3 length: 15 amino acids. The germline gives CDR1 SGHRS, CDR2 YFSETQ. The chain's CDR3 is CASSIRRPSTDTQYF. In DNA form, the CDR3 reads TGCGCCAGCAGCATAAGACGGCCTAGCACAGATACGCAGTATTTT.

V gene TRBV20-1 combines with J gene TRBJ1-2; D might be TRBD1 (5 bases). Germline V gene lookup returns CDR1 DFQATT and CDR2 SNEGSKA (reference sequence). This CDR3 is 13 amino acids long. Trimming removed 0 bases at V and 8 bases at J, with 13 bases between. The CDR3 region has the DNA TGCAGTGCTAGAGACAGGGCAACGGGAGGCTACACCTTC. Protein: CSARDRATGGYTF.

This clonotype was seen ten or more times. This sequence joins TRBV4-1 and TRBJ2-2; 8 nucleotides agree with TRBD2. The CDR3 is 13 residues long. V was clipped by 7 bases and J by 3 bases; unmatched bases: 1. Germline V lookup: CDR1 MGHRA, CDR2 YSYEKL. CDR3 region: CASKGLDTGELFF. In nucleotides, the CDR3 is TGCGCCAGCAAGGGACTAGACACCGGGGAGCTGTTTTTT.

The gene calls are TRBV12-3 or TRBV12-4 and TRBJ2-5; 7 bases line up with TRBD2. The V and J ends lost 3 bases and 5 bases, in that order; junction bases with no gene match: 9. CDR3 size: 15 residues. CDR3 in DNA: TGTGCCAGCAGTTTCCTCATCAACGGGGGGGAGACCCAGTACTTC. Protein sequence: CASSFLINGGETQYF.

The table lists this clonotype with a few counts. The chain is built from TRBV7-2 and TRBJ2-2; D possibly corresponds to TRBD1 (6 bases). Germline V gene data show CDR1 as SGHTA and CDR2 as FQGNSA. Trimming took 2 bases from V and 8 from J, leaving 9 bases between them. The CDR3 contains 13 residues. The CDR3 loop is CASSLQQGGELFF. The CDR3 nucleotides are TGTGCCAGCAGCTTACAACAGGGTGGGGAGCTGTTTTTT.

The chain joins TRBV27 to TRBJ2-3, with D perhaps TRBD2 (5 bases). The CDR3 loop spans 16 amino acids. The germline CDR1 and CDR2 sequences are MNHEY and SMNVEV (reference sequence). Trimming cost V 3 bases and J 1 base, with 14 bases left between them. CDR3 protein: CASSLSRNGGTDTQYF. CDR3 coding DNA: TGTGCCAGCAGTTTGAGCAGGAACGGGGGCACAGATACGCAGTATTTT.

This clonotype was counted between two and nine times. Here the CDR3 DNA reads TGTGCCAGCTCACCACCAGAGAATAACTATGGCTACACCTTC. Translation gives CASSPPENNYGYTF. The chain uses TRBV18 and TRBJ1-2; D unclear. This CDR3 spans 14 amino acids. The V and J ends lost 0 bases and 1 base respectively, with 6 bases between them. CDR1 is KGHSH, CDR2 LQKENI, per germline.